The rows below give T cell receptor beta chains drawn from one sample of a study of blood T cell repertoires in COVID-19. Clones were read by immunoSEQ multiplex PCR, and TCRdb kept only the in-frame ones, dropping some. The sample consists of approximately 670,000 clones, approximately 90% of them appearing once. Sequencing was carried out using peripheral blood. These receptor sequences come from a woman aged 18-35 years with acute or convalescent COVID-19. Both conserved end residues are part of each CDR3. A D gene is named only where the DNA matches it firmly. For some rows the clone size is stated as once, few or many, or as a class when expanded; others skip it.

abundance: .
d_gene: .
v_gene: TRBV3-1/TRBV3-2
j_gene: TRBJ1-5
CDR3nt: TGTGCCAGCAGCCCCTCGACAGGTGGCAATCAGCCCCAGCATTTT
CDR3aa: CASSPSTGGNQPQHF

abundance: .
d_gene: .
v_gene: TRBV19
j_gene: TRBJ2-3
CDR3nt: TGTGCCAGTAGTATAGAGGGAGGGGGTACAGATACGCAGTATTTT
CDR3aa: CASSIEGGGTDTQYF

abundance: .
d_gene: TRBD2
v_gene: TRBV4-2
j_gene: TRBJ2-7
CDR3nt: TGTGCCAGCAGCCAAGATTTTAGCGGGGGCGTACCCTACGAGCAGTACTTC
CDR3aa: CASSQDFSGGVPYEQYF

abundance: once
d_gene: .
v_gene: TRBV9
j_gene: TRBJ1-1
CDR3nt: TGTGCCAGCAGCGCAGGGGTTTTGACTGAAGCTTTCTTT
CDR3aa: CASSAGVLTEAFF

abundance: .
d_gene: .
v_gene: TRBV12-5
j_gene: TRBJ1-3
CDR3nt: TGTGCTAGTAGGTACTCAACGGGAGGAAACACCATATATTTT
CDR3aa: CASRYSTGGNTIYF

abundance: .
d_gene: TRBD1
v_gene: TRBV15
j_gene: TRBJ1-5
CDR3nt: TGTGCCACCAGCAGAGACGGAGGGGGACAGCTCAATCAGCCCCAGCATTTT
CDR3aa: CATSRDGGGQLNQPQHF

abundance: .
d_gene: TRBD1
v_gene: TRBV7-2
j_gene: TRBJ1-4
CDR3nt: TGTGCCAGCAGCTCCAAACGGGACAGTAGTAATGAAAAACTGTTTTTT
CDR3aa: CASSSKRDSSNEKLFF

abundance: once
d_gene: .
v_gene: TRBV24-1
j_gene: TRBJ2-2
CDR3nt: TGTGCCACCACTGATACAAACACCGGGGAGCTGTTTTTT
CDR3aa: CATTDTNTGELFF

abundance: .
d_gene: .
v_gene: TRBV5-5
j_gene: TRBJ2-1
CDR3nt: TGTGCCAGCAGCTTGCGCCGGGACATCAATGAGCAGTTCTTC
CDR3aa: CASSLRRDINEQFF

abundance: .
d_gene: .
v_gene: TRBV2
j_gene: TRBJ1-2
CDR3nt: TGTGCCAGCACTGGGGGCAGGGGCGTACTCTATGGCTACACCTTC
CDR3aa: CASTGGRGVLYGYTF

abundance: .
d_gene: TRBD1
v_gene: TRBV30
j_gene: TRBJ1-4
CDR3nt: TGTGCCTGGAGCTATAACGGACAGGCCAGACGTGAAAAACTGTTTTTT
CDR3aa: CAWSYNGQARREKLFF

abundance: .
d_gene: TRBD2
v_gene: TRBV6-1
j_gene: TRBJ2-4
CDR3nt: TGTGCCAGCAGTGATGGGGCGGGGGGAGCCAAAAACATTCAGTACTTC
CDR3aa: CASSDGAGGAKNIQYF

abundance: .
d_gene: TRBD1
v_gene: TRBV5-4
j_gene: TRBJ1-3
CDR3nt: TGTGCCAGCAGCTTGGGTAGGGGGCCTGGAAACACCATATATTTT
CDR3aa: CASSLGRGPGNTIYF

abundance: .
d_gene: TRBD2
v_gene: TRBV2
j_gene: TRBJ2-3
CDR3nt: TGTGCCAGCCGACTAGCGGGGGGGACAGATACGCAGTATTTT
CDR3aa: CASRLAGGTDTQYF

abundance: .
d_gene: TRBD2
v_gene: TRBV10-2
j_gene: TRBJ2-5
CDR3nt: TGCGCCACCTATAGCGGGGGGGCCTGGGAGACCCAGTACTTC
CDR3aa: CATYSGGAWETQYF

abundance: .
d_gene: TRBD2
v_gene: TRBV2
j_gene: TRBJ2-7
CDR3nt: TGTGCCAGCAGGACTAGCGTGACCTACGAGCAGTACTTC
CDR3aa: CASRTSVTYEQYF

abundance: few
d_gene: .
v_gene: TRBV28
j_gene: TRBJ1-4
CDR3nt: TGTGCCAGCAGTTCCCCGGGGAGGGAAAAACTGTTTTTT
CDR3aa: CASSSPGREKLFF

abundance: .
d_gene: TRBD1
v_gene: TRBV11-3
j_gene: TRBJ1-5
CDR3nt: TGTGCCAGCAGCTTAGATAAGGGGGGACAGGGGCCAAGGCCCCAGCATTTT
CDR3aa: CASSLDKGGQGPRPQHF

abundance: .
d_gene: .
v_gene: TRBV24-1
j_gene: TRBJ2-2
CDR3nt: TGTGCCACCACAAGACAGTGCGCGAACACCGGGGAGCTGTTTTTT
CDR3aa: CATTRQCANTGELFF

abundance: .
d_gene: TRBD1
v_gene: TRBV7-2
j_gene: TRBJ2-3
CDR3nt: TGTGCCAGCAGCCCCGGGACAGGGGACGGCACAGATACGCAGTATTTT
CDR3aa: CASSPGTGDGTDTQYF

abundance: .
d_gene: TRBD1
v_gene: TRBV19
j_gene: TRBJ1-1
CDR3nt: TGTGCCAGTAGTCACAGGGGTCCAATTGGACCTGAAGCTTTCTTT
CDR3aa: CASSHRGPIGPEAFF

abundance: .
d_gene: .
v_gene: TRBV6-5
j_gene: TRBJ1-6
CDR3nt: TGTGCCAGCAGACCTACATGGGGGGAATCACCCCTCCACTTT
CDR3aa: CASRPTWGESPLHF

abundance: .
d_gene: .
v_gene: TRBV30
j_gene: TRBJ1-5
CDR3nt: TGTGCCTGGAGTATCGGGAGCAATCAGCCCCAGCATTTT
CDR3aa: CAWSIGSNQPQHF

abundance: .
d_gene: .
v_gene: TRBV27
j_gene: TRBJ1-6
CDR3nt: TGTGCCAGCAGTGTAACAGGCCCCTTTAATTCACCCCTCCACTTT
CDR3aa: CASSVTGPFNSPLHF

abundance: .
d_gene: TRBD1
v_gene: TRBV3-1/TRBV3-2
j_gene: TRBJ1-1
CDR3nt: TGTGCCAGCAGCCAAGTGACAGGGCGGACTGAAGCTTTCTTT
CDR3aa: CASSQVTGRTEAFF

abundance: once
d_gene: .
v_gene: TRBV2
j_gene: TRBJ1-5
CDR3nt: TGTGCCAGCAGTGAAAACGGGAATCAGCCCCAGCATTTT
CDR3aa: CASSENGNQPQHF

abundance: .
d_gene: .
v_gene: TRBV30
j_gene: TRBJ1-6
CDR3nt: TGTGCCTGGAGTGCTAAAGGGAGTCCCCTCCACTTT
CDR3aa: CAWSAKGSPLHF

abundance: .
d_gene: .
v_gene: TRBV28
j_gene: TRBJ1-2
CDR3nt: TGTGCCAGCAGTTTATTTTATATTGTAGACAGGGGCTACACCTTC
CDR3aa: CASSLFYIVDRGYTF

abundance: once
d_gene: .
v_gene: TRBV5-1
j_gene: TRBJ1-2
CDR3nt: TGCGCCAGCAGCCTAGAGTCTAACTATGGCTACACCTTC
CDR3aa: CASSLESNYGYTF

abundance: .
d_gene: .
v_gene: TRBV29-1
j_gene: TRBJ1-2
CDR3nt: TGCAGCGTTGAACGGGGAGCTAACTATGGCTACACCTTC
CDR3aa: CSVERGANYGYTF

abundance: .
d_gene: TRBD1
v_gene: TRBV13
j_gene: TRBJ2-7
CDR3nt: TGTGCCAGCAGCTTCTGGACAGGGGTTGAGGAGCAGTACTTC
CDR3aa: CASSFWTGVEEQYF

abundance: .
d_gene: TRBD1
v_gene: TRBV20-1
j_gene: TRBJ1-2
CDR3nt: TGCAGTGCTCAGGGGGACTATGGCTACACCTTC
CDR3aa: CSAQGDYGYTF

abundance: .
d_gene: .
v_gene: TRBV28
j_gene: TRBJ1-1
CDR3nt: TGTGCCAGCAGTTTATCCCCGGTAGGGGGTTTCACTGAAGCTTTCTTT
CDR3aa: CASSLSPVGGFTEAFF

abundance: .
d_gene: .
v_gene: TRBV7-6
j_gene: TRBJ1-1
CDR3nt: TGTGCCAGCAGCTTAACAGATAGCGGATACACTGAAGCTTTCTTT
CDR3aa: CASSLTDSGYTEAFF

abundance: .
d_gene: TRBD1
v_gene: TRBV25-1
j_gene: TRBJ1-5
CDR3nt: TGTGCCAGCAGTGAAGACAGGGATGGCAATCAGCCCCAGCATTTT
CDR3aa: CASSEDRDGNQPQHF

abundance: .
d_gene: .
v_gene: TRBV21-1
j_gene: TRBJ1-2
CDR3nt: TGTGCCAGCAGCAAATTAGGGACAGGGGGTAACTATGGCTACACCTTC
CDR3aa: CASSKLGTGGNYGYTF

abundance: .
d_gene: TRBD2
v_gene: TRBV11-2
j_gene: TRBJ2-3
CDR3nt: TGTGCCAGCAGCTTAGGGACTAGCGGGGGCACTAGCACAGATACGCAGTATTTT
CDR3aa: CASSLGTSGGTSTDTQYF